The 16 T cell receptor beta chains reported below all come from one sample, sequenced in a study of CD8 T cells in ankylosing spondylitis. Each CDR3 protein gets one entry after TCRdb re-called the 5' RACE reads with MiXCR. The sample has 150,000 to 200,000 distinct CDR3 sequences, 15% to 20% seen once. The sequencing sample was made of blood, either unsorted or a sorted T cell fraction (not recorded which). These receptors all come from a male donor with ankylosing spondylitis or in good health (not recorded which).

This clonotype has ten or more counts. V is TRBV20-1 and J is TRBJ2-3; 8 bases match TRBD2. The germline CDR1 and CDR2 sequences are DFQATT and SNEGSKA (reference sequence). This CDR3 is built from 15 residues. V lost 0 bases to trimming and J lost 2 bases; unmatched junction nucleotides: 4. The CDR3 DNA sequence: TGCAGTGCTAGAGATAGCGGGACGACCACAGATACGCAGTATTTT. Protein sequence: CSARDSGTTTDTQYF.

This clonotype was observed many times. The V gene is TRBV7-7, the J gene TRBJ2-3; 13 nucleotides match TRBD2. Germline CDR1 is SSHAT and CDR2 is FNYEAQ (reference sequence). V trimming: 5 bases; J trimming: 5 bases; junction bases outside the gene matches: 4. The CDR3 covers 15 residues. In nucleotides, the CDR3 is TGTGCCAGCAGCCCAGGACTAGCGGGAGTAGATACGCAGTATTTT. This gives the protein CASSPGLAGVDTQYF.

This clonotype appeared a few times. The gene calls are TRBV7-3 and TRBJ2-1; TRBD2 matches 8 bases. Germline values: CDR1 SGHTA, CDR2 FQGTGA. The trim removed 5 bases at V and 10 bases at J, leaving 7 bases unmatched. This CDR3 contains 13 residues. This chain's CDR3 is CASSPNPSGEQFF. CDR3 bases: TGTGCCAGCAGCCCAAATCCTAGCGGGGAGCAGTTCTTC.

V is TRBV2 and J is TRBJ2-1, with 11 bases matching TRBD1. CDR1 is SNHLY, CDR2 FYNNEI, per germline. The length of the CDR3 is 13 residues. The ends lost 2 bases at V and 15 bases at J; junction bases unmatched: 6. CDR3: CASSERGQGARFF. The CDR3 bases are TGTGCCAGCAGTGAACGCGGACAGGGGGCCCGGTTCTTC.

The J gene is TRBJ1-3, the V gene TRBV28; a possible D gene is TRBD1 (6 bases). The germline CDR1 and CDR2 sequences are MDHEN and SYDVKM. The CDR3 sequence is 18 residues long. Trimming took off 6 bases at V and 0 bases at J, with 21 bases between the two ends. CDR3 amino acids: CASRFRVPGVCSGNTIYF. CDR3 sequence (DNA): TGTGCCAGCAGATTTAGGGTCCCAGGGGTCTGCTCTGGAAACACCATATATTTT.

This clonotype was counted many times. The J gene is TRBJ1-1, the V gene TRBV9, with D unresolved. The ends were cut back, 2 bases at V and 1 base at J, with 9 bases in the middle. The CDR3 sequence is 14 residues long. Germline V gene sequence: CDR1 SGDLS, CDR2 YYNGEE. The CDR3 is CASSVTQSNTEAFF. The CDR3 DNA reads TGTGCCAGCAGCGTTACCCAGTCGAACACTGAAGCTTTCTTT.

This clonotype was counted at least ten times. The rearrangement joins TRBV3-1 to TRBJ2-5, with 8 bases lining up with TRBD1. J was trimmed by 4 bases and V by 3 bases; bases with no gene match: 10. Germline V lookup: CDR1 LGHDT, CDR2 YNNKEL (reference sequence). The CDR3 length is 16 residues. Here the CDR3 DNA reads TGTGCCAGCAGCCAGCGAGGACAGGGATTGGGAGAGACCCAGTACTTC. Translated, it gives CASSQRGQGLGETQYF.

The CDR3 sequence: CSARVASGSPDTQYF. CDR3 DNA: TGCAGTGCTAGAGTGGCTAGCGGGAGCCCAGATACGCAGTATTTT. V is TRBV20-1 and J is TRBJ2-3; 10 bases agree with TRBD2. V trimming: 1 base; J trimming: 4 bases; junction bases outside the gene matches: 5. CDR1 is DFQATT and CDR2 is SNEGSKA in the germline V gene (reference sequence). The CDR3 extends over 15 amino acids.

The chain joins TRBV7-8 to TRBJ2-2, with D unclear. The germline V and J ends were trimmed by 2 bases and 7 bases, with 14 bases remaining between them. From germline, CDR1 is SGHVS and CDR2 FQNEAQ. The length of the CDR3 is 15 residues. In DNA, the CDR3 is TGTGCCAGCAGCTTAACCTCCTTTTCCCTCGGGGAGCTGTTTTTT. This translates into CASSLTSFSLGELFF.

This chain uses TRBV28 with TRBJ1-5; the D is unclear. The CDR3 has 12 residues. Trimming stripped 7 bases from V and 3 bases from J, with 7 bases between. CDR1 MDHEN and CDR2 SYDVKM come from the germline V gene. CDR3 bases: TGTGCCAGCACCGGACCCAATCAGCCCCAGCATTTT. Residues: CASTGPNQPQHF.

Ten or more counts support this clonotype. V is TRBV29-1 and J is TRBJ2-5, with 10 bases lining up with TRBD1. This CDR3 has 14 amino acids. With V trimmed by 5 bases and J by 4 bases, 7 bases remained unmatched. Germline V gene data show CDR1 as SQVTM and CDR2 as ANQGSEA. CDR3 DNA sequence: TGCAGCGTTAGACGGACAGGGGGGGCAGAGACCCAGTACTTC. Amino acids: CSVRRTGGAETQYF. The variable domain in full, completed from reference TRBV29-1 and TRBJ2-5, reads SAVISQKPSRDICQRGTSLTIQCQVDSQVTMMFWYRQQPGQSLTLIATANQGSEATYESGFVIDKFPISRPNLTFSTLTVSNMSPEDSSIYLCSVRRTGGAETQYFGPGTRLLVL.

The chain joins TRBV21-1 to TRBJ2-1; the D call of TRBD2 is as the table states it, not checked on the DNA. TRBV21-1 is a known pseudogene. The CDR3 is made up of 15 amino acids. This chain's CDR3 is CASKSRASGYNEQFF. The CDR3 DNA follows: TGTGCCAGCAAGTCAAGGGCTAGCGGCTACAATGAGCAGTTCTTC.

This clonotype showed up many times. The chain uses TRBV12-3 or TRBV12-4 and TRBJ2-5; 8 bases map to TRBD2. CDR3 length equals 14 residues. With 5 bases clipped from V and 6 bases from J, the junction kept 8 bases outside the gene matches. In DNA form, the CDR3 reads TGTGCCAGCAGTACGGGGGGGGATCTGAAGACCCAGTACTTC. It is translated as CASSTGGDLKTQYF.

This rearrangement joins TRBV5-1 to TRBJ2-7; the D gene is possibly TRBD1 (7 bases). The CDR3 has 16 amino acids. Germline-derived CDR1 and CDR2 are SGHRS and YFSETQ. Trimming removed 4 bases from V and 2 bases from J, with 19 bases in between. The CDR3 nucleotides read TGCGCCAGCAGCGCTGACGTCGGCGGGACAGCCTACGAGCAGTACTTC. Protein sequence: CASSADVGGTAYEQYF.

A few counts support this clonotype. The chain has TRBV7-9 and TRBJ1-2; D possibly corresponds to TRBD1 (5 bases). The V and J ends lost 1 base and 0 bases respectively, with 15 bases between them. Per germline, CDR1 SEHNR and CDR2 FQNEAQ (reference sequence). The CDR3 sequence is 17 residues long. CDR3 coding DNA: TGTGCCAGCAGCTTAGGGACGGGGGACCGATCTAACTATGGCTACACCTTC. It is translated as CASSLGTGDRSNYGYTF.

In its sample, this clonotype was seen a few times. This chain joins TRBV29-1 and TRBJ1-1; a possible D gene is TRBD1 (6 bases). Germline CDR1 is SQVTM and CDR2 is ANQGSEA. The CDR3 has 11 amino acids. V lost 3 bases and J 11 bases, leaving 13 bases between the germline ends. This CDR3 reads CSVDLQGTAFF. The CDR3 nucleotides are TGCAGCGTTGACCTCCAGGGGACTGCTTTCTTT.